The 26 T cell receptor beta chains below come from one sample, sequenced in a study of blood T cell repertoires in COVID-19. The method was immunoSEQ multiplex PCR; TCRdb's version includes in-frame clones alone and lacks a portion of them. The sample contains over 50,000 clones, around 92% of which appear only once. The specimen sequenced was peripheral blood. The receptors come from a man aged 45-65 years with active COVID-19.

This clone occurred once. The chain has TRBV11-2 and TRBJ2-3, with D possibly matching TRBD1 (6 bases). The CDR3 consists of 15 residues. Looked up from germline, CDR1 is SGHAT and CDR2 is FQNNGV. Trimming shortened V by 1 base and J by 2 bases, and 10 bases separated the two germline ends. CDR3 nucleotide sequence: TGTGCCAGCAGCTTAGTGTCAGGGGCCACAGATACGCAGTATTTT. Protein product: CASSLVSGATDTQYF.

This sequence joins TRBV6-1 and TRBJ2-7; 7 nucleotides align to TRBD1. Germline-derived CDR1 and CDR2 are MNHNS and SASEGT. The ends lost 3 bases at V and 6 bases at J; junction bases unmatched: 8. The length of the CDR3 is 14 residues. The CDR3 nucleotides read TGTGCCAGCAGTGAGTATGAGGGGGCGGGCGAGCAGTACTTC. Translation gives CASSEYEGAGEQYF.

The V gene is TRBV10-3, the J gene TRBJ2-3; TRBD2 matches 16 bases. Germline V lookup: CDR1 ENHRY, CDR2 SYGVKD. J gave up 4 bases and V 6 bases, and 7 bases lay outside the gene matches. The CDR3 consists of 17 residues. Written as DNA, the CDR3 is TGTGCCATCAGGGGGACTAGCGGGAGGGGAGGGCCAGATACGCAGTATTTT. Translation gives CAIRGTSGRGGPDTQYF.

The CDR3 DNA is TGCGCCAGAGCAACAGGGGTCCCCTACAATGAGCAGTTCTTC. It translates to CARATGVPYNEQFF. The V gene is TRBV5-1, the J gene TRBJ2-1, with 7 bases aligning to TRBD1. Trimming removed 8 bases from V and 2 bases from J; junction bases left unmatched: 7. CDR1 is SGHRS and CDR2 is YFSETQ in the germline V gene. This CDR3 has 14 amino acids.

The DNA for the CDR3 is TGCGCCAGCAGCCAAGAACGGGGCTCCTACGAGCAGTACTTC. This encodes CASSQERGSYEQYF. V and J are TRBV4-3 and TRBJ2-7; D is possibly TRBD2 (5 bases). Trimming took off 0 bases at V and 0 bases at J, with 6 bases between the two ends. CDR1 LGHNA and CDR2 YSLEER come from the germline V gene. The CDR3 consists of 14 residues.

This chain joins TRBV28 and TRBJ2-3, with TRBD1 matching over 10 bases. J gave up 5 bases and V 5 bases, and 10 bases lay outside the gene matches. This CDR3 is built from 16 residues. Looked up from germline, CDR1 is MDHEN and CDR2 is SYDVKM. The CDR3 sequence: CASSQPGQGQGDTQYF. In DNA, the CDR3 is TGTGCCAGCAGTCAGCCGGGACAGGGGCAGGGAGATACGCAGTATTTT.

V is TRBV25-1 and J is TRBJ2-3; 10 nucleotides agree with TRBD2. The V gene's germline CDR1 is MGHDK and CDR2 SYGVNS. This CDR3 spans 16 amino acids. The junction had 12 bases not matched to a gene; V was cut back by 8 bases and J by 4 bases. CDR3 sequence: CASGLRAGGRADTQYF. The CDR3 DNA reads TGTGCCAGCGGGCTGAGAGCGGGGGGGCGGGCAGATACGCAGTATTTT.

The chain joins TRBV28 to TRBJ1-1; the D gene is possibly TRBD1 (5 bases). The CDR3 covers 12 residues. Germline CDR1 and CDR2: MDHEN and SYDVKM. Trimming removed 5 bases from V and 7 bases from J, with 11 bases in between. CDR3 DNA: TGTGCCAGCAGTGGTGGGGGGATTGAAGCTTTCTTT. The encoded protein is CASSGGGIEAFF.

The chain employs TRBV11-3 and TRBJ2-7, with D possibly matching TRBD2 (6 bases). This CDR3 contains 15 residues. CDR1 is SGHNT, CDR2 YENEEA, per germline. Trimming left V 1 base short and J 6 bases short, with 16 bases between. The CDR3 here is CASSLGGVDGSEQYF. The CDR3 nucleotides read TGTGCCAGCAGCTTAGGCGGGGTCGACGGTTCCGAGCAGTACTTC.

This clone was detected a few times. The chain combines TRBV7-9 with TRBJ2-1; 8 nucleotides match TRBD1. J was trimmed by 5 bases and V by 2 bases; bases with no gene match: 5. The CDR3 length is 15 residues. Germline V gene lookup returns CDR1 SEHNR and CDR2 FQNEAQ (reference sequence). The CDR3, as DNA: TGTGCCAGCAGCTTACCAGGGGGCGCGCACAATGAGCAGTTCTTC. It codes for CASSLPGGAHNEQFF. The variable domain in full, completed from reference TRBV7-9 and TRBJ2-1, reads DTGVSQNPRHKITKRGQNVTFRCDPISEHNRLYWYRQTLGQGPEFLTYFQNEAQLEKSRLLSDRFSAERPKGSFSTLEIQRTEQGDSAMYLCASSLPGGAHNEQFFGPGTRLTVL.

V usage is TRBV24-1 and J usage is TRBJ2-3, with D perhaps matching TRBD2 (5 bases). V was shortened by 4 bases and J by 9 bases, with 13 bases between the two germline ends. CDR3 length: 13 amino acids. The V gene's germline CDR1 is KGHDR and CDR2 SFDVKD. The CDR3 is CATSEVLGSTQYF. In DNA form, the CDR3 reads TGTGCCACCAGTGAAGTACTAGGGTCAACGCAGTATTTT.

V usage is TRBV2 and J usage is TRBJ2-5, with 7 bases identical to TRBD2. The ends lost 5 bases at V and 1 base at J; junction bases unmatched: 4. Germline CDR1 and CDR2: SNHLY and FYNNEI. CDR3 length equals 14 residues. CDR3 in amino acids: CASSWGGSQETQYF. The CDR3 bases are TGTGCCAGCAGTTGGGGGGGATCCCAAGAGACCCAGTACTTC.

In nucleotides, the CDR3 is TGTGCCAGCAGCTCCCGGACACGATCGGTCACGCAGTATTTT. The encoded protein is CASSSRTRSVTQYF. The rearrangement joins TRBV3-1 (or the pseudogene TRBV3-2) to TRBJ2-3, with a possible D match to TRBD1 (5 bases). Germline V gene lookup returns CDR1 LGHDT and CDR2 YNNKEL (reference sequence). The CDR3 has 14 residues. V was shortened by 5 bases and J by 9 bases, with 18 bases between the two germline ends.

This chain joins TRBV6-4 and TRBJ2-3, with 7 bases identical to TRBD2. This CDR3 comprises 16 residues. The V segment lost 2 bases and the J segment 1 base; nucleotides outside the gene matches: 6. CDR1 MRHNA and CDR2 SNTAGT come from the germline V gene. Here the CDR3 reads CASSDGVAGGTDTQYF. The CDR3 region has the DNA TGTGCCAGCAGTGACGGAGTGGCGGGAGGCACAGATACGCAGTATTTT.

V usage is TRBV28 and J usage is TRBJ1-1; 7 bases agree with TRBD1. The ends lost 4 bases at V and 0 bases at J; junction bases unmatched: 5. In germline, CDR1 is MDHEN, CDR2 SYDVKM. The CDR3 runs 15 residues. The CDR3 loop reads CASSSWTGMNTEAFF. The CDR3 DNA sequence: TGTGCCAGCAGTTCTTGGACAGGTATGAACACTGAAGCTTTCTTT. Drawing the rest from reference TRBV28 and TRBJ1-1, the complete variable domain is DVKVTQSSRYLVKRTGEKVFLECVQDMDHENMFWYRQDPGLGLRLIYFSYDVKMKEKGDIPEGYSVSREKKERFSLILESASTNQTSMYLCASSSWTGMNTEAFFGQGTRLTVV.

The chain joins TRBV6-1 to TRBJ1-5, with a tentative D call TRBD1 (5 bases). Trimming cost V 5 bases and J 2 bases, with 13 bases left between them. The germline V gene has CDR1 MNHNS and CDR2 SASEGT. The CDR3 has 15 residues. CDR3 nucleotides: TGTGCCAGCAGTTTCCAGGGAAGCGGCAATCAGCCCCAGCATTTT. Protein sequence: CASSFQGSGNQPQHF.

J is TRBJ1-6 and V is TRBV28; no clear D. Looked up from germline, CDR1 is MDHEN and CDR2 is SYDVKM. The V end was cut by 6 bases, the J end by 9 bases, with 18 bases between. The CDR3 is 15 amino acids. CDR3 amino acids: CASRYRVAPVSPLHF. CDR3 bases: TGTGCCAGCAGATACCGGGTAGCACCTGTTTCACCCCTCCACTTT.

V is TRBV19 and J is TRBJ2-5; a possible D gene is TRBD1 (6 bases). V gave up 0 bases and J gave up 0 bases, with 14 bases separating them. CDR1 and CDR2 (germline): LNHDA, SQIVND (reference sequence). This CDR3 spans 17 amino acids. The CDR3 reads CASSIDLTGNYQETQYF. The CDR3 DNA sequence: TGTGCCAGTAGTATAGATCTGACAGGAAATTACCAAGAGACCCAGTACTTC. The complete variable domain, with remaining parts taken from reference TRBV19 and TRBJ2-5, reads DGGITQSPKYLFRKEGQNVTLSCEQNLNHDAMYWYRQDPGQGLRLIYYSQIVNDFQKGDIAEGYSVSREKKESFPLTVTSAQKNPTAFYLCASSIDLTGNYQETQYFGPGTRLLVL.

The rearrangement uses TRBV10-3 and TRBJ1-1, with a weak D call TRBD1 (6 bases). Germline CDR1 reads ENHRY; CDR2 reads SYGVKD. The CDR3 sequence is 14 residues long. Trimming took off 3 bases at V and 2 bases at J, with 10 bases between the two ends. In DNA, the CDR3 is TGTGCCATCAGTGACGGCAGGGGAAACACTGAAGCTTTCTTT. Amino acids: CAISDGRGNTEAFF.

The chain is built from TRBV6-5 and TRBJ1-6; D is possibly TRBD1 (6 bases). Trimming removed 6 bases from V and 9 bases from J, with 18 bases in between. The length of the CDR3 is 15 residues. Germline V gene data show CDR1 as MNHEY and CDR2 as SVGAGI. CDR3 amino acids: CASSHLAGGLSPLHF. Here the CDR3 DNA reads TGTGCCAGCAGCCACCTTGCGGGGGGGCTTTCACCCCTCCACTTT.

This chain uses TRBV5-5 with TRBJ2-4; 13 positions agree with TRBD2. Germline V gene data show CDR1 as SGHKS and CDR2 as YYEKEE (reference sequence). This CDR3 has 18 residues. The V and J ends lost 0 bases and 0 bases, in that order; junction bases with no gene match: 3. This CDR3 is CASSLGLAGGLAKNIQYF. The DNA of the CDR3 is TGTGCCAGCAGCTTGGGACTAGCGGGAGGCCTAGCCAAAAACATTCAGTACTTC.

The V gene is TRBV2, the J gene TRBJ2-5; the D gene is possibly TRBD2 (6 bases). CDR1 SNHLY and CDR2 FYNNEI come from the germline V gene. The CDR3 extends over 14 amino acids. The germline V and J ends were trimmed by 3 bases and 11 bases, with 19 bases remaining between them. CDR3 protein: CASSEASRGTTQYF. CDR3 DNA sequence: TGTGCCAGCAGTGAGGCCTCGCGGGGTACTACGCAGTACTTC. Supplemented by reference TRBV2 and TRBJ2-5, the full variable domain reads EPEVTQTPSHQVTQMGQEVILRCVPISNHLYFYWYRQILGQKVEFLVSFYNNEISEKSEIFDDQFSVERPDGSNFTLKIRSTKLEDSAMYFCASSEASRGTTQYFGPGTRLLVL.

In this sample, this clone is medium-sized (0.01 to 0.1%). This chain uses TRBV5-6 with TRBJ2-3; no clear D gene. Per germline, CDR1 SGHDT and CDR2 YYEEEE. The CDR3 has 16 residues. V was pared by 0 bases and J by 3 bases, with 14 bases between. The CDR3 coding sequence is TGTGCCAGCAGCTTGGTTGGTCGTTTAGTTACAGATACGCAGTATTTT. It encodes CASSLVGRLVTDTQYF.

The chain carries TRBV11-3 and TRBJ2-3, with unresolved D. V was shortened by 5 bases and J by 5 bases, with 8 bases between the two germline ends. From germline, CDR1 is SGHNT and CDR2 YENEEA. The CDR3 loop spans 12 amino acids. Written as DNA, the CDR3 is TGTGCCAGCAGCCCCACAAGAGATACGCAGTATTTT. This gives the protein CASSPTRDTQYF.

This chain joins TRBV5-1 and TRBJ2-1; 7 bases map to TRBD1. V trimming: 1 base; J trimming: 3 bases; junction bases outside the gene matches: 7. Germline lookup yields CDR1 SGHRS and CDR2 YFSETQ. CDR3 size: 16 residues. The CDR3 is CASSLHWDSNYNEQFF. The CDR3 coding sequence is TGCGCCAGCAGCTTGCATTGGGACAGCAACTACAATGAGCAGTTCTTC.

The chain uses TRBV7-9 and TRBJ2-2; the D gene is possibly TRBD2 (5 bases). Germline V gene data show CDR1 as SEHNR and CDR2 as FQNEAQ (reference sequence). V was trimmed by 5 bases and J by 1 base, leaving 8 bases between them. The CDR3 runs 14 residues. The chain's CDR3 is CASSPGENTGELFF. The CDR3 nucleotides are TGTGCCAGCAGCCCCGGGGAGAACACCGGGGAGCTGTTTTTT.